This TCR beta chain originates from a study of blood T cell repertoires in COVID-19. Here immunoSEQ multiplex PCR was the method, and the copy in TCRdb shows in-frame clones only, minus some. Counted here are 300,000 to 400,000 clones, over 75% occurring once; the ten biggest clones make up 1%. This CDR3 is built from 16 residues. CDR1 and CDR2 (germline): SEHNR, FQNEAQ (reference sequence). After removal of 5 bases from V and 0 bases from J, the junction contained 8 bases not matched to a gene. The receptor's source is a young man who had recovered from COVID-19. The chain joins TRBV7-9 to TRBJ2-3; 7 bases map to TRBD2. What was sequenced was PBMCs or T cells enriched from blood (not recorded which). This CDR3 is CASSPPVRGSTDTQYF. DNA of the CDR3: TGTGCCAGCAGCCCCCCCGTGCGGGGGAGCACAGATACGCAGTATTTT.